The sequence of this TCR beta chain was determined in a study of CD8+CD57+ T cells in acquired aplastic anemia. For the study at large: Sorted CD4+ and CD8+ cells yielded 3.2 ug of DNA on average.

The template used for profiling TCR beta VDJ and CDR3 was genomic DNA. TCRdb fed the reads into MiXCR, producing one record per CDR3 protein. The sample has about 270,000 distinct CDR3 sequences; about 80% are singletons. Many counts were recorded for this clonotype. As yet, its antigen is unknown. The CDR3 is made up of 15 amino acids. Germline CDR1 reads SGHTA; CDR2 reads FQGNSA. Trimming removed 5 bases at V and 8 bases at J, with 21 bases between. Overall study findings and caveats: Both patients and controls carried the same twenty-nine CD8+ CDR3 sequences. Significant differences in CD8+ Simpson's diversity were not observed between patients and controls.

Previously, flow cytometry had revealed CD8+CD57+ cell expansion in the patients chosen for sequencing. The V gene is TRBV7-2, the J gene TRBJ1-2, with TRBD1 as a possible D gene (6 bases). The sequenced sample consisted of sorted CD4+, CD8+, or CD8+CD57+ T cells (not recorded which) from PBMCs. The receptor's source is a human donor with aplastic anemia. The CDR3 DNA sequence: TGTGCCAGCAGCATAGAAGGGGGTTTGACGCGAGGCTACACCTTC. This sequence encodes CASSIEGGLTRGYTF.